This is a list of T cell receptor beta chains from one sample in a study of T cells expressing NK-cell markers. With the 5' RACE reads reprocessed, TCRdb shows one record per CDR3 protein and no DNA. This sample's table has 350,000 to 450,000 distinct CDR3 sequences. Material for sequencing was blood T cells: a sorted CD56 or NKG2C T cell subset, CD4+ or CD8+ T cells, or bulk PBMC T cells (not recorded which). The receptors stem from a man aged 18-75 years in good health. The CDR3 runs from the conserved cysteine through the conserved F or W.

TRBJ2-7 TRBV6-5 CASSYKREGYEQYF
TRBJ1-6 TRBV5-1 CASRDYNSPLHF
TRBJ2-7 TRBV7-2 CASSLGEGGEQYF
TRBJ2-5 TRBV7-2 CASSAQRRGTQYF
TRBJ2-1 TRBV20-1 CSASTSFRYNEQFF
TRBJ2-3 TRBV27 CASSLDRLQRDTQYF
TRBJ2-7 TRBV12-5 CASGSRRTAYEQYF
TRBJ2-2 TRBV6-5 CASRRTRQGASTGELFF
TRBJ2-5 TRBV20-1 CSAGRQGKQETQYF
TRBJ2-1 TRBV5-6 CASSLVVGSAYNEQFF
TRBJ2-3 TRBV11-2 CASSSGLAGGKSTDTQYF
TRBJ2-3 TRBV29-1 CSVTRGGSTDTQYF
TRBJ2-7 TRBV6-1 CASMRGLQDEQYF
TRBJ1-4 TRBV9 CASSVGSKNEKLFF
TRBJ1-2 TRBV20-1 CSARQAGNSYTF
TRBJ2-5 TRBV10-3 CAISDGGLETQYF
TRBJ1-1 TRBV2 CARTPGQGAPVNTEAFF
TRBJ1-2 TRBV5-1 CASSLETFGIRYGYTF
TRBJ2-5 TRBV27 CASSLKVRTLQETQYF
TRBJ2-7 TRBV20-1 CSARDLLTGVSYEQYF
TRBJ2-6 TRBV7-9 CASSYQSGANVLTF
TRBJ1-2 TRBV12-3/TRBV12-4 CASSPGTANYGYTF
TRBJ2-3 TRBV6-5 CASSYHQTSATDTQYF
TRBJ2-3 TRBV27 CASRLGHAGPDTQYF